This entry concerns a single T cell receptor beta chain. In its sample, this clonotype was seen many times. This clone's antigen is unknown. No much larger clone is present one base from it, and per-base qualities are unavailable. The sample originates from a study of CD8+CD57+ T cells in acquired aplastic anemia (dated by TCRdb to the late 2010s). In the study overall: On average, sorted CD4+ and CD8+ cells yielded around 3.5 ug of extracted DNA, with a range of roughly 0.18 to 27.4 ug. Healthy donor samples averaged approximately 10 million reads for CD4+ and roughly 11 million for CD8+ cells. Overall study results and their limits: Patients and healthy controls showed no significant difference in CD8+ Simpson's diversity (P=0.060). Fewer than 35 CD8+ CDR3 sequences were found to be shared between patients and controls, but these sequences appeared to be highly expressed in patients and within the immunodominant clones of the patients.

In the study, sorted CD4+ and CD8+ blood T cells from patients with severe aplastic anemia and from healthy subjects underwent deep sequencing of TCR repertoires. Ficoll-Paque density gradient centrifugation was used to isolate peripheral blood mononuclear cells. Before DNA was extracted, CD4+ and CD8+ T cells were sorted using either FACS or magnetic beads. Genomic DNA served as template for TCR beta VDJ combination and CDR3 sequence profiling. TCR repertoire sequencing was run on an Illumina HiSeq 2000. Per the original workflow: TRBV/TRBJ rearrangement plots, CDR3 size and DJ length profiles, and Simpson's diversity index were used to evaluate the repertoires. The most abundant DNA sequence in the deep sequencing data was defined as the immunodominant clone. CDR3 amino acid sequences were checked for sharing across subjects and were also compared against the VDJdb database and published repertoires. Starting from the raw public reads, TCRdb applied fastp trimming at Q25, assembled clones with MiXCR and retained in-frame beta chains. All rows with the same CDR3 protein become a single entry with the most common DNA and genes. The V and J calls shown here were made by TCRdb, not taken from the authors' results. In all, the sample holds some 190,000 distinct CDR3 sequences, and around 45% of those were seen once. The top ten clones comprise around 2.9% of the sample.

From the cysteine through the phenylalanine, the CDR3 covers 14 amino acids. Just CDR3 DNA is preserved here, 42 bases in frame from base 1. Compared with germline, V lacks 6 bases and J lacks 3 bases; bases without a gene match: 6. The germline V gene sets CDR1 to ENHRY and CDR2 to SYGVKD. Recombination linked TRBV10-3 to TRBJ2-7, with 9 bases matching TRBD1. The sequence was collected from a human donor in good health. Sequenced: sorted CD4+, CD8+, or CD8+CD57+ T cells (not recorded which) from PBMCs. The nucleotides are TGTGCCATCAGACAGGGGGCAGTCGGCTACGAGCAGTACTTC. Its protein is CAIRQGAVGYEQYF.